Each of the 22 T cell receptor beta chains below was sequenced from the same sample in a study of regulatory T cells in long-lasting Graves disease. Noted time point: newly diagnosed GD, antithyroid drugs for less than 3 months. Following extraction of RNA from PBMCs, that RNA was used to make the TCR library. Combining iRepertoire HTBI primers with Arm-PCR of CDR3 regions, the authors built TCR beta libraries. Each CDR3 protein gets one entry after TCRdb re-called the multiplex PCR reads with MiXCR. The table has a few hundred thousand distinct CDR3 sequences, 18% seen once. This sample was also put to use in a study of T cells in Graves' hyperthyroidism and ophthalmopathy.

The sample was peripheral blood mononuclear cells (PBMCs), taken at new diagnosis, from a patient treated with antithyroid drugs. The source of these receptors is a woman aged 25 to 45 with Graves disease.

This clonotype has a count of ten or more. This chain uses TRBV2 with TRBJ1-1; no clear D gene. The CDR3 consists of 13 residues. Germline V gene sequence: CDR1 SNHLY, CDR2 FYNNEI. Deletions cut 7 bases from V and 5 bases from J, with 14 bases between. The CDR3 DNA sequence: TGTGCCAGCATTGAGGCCCCGGGGACTGAAGCTTTCTTT. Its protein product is CASIEAPGTEAFF.

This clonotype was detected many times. This CDR3 is CASSLSRAPFDGYTF. The CDR3 DNA reads as TGTGCCAGCAGTTTATCGAGGGCCCCCTTTGATGGCTACACCTTC. The chain recombines TRBV27 with TRBJ1-2; D is unclear. The CDR3 runs 15 residues. V was clipped by 0 bases and J by 6 bases, with 14 bases between them. Germline V gene sequence: CDR1 MNHEY, CDR2 SMNVEV (reference sequence).

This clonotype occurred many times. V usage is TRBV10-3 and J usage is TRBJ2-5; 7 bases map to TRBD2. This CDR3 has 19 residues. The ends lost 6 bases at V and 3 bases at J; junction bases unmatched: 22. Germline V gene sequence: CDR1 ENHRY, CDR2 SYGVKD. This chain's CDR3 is CAISQRSTSFYGGEETQYF. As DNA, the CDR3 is TGTGCCATCAGCCAACGCTCGACTAGCTTTTACGGTGGTGAAGAGACCCAGTACTTC.

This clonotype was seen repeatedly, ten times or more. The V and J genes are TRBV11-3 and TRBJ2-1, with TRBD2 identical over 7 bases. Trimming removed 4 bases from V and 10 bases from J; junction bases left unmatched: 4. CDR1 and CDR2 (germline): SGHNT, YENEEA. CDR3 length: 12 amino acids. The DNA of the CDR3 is TGTGCCAGCAGCTGGGGGGGGAGGGAGCAGTTCTTC. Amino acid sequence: CASSWGGREQFF. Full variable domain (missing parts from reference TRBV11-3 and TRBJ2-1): EAGVVQSPRYKIIEKKQPVAFWCNPISGHNTLYWYLQNLGQGPELLIRYENEEAVDDSQLPKDRFSAERLKGVDSTLKIQPAELGDSAVYLCASSWGGREQFFGPGTRLTVL.

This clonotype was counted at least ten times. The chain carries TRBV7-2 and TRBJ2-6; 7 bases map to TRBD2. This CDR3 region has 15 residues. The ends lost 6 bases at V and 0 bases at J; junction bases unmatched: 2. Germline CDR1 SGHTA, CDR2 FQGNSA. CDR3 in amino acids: CASRGGSSGANVLTF. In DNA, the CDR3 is TGTGCCAGCAGGGGGGGGAGCTCTGGGGCCAACGTCCTGACTTTC.

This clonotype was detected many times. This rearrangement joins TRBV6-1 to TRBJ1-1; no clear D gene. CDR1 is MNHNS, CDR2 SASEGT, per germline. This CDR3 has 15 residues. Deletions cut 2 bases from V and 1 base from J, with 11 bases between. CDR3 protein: CASSEISGKNTEAFF. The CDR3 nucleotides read TGTGCCAGCAGTGAAATCTCGGGGAAGAACACTGAAGCTTTCTTT.

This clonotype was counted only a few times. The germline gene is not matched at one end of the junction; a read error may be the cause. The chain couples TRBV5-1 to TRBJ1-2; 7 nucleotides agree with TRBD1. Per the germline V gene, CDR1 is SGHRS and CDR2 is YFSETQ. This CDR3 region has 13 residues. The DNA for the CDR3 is TGCGCCAGCAGCTCGGGACAGCCATATGACTACACCTTC. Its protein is CASSSGQPYDYTF.

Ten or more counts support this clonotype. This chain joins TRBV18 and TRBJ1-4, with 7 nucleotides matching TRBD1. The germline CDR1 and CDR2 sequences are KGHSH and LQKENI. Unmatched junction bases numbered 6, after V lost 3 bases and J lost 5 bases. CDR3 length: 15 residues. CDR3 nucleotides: TGTGCCAGCTCACCTCTTCGACAGGGAAATGAAAAACTGTTTTTT. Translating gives CASSPLRQGNEKLFF. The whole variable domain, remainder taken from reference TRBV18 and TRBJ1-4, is NAGVMQNPRHLVRRRGQEARLRCSPMKGHSHVYWYRQLPEEGLKFMVYLQKENIIDESGMPKERFSAEFPKEGPSILRIQQVVRGDSAAYFCASSPLRQGNEKLFFGSGTQLSVL.

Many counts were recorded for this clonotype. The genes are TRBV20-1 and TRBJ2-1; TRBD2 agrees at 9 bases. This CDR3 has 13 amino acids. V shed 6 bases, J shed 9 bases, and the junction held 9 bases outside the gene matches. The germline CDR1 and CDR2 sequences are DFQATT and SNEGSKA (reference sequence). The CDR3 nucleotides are TGCAGTGCCATAAAGCGGGGGGTGAGTGAGCAGTTCTTC. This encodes CSAIKRGVSEQFF.

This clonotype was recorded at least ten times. The CDR3 loop reads CASSVEMNTEAFF. CDR3 sequence (DNA): TGTGCCAGCAGCGTAGAGATGAACACTGAAGCTTTCTTT. This chain connects TRBV9 to TRBJ1-1; D is ambiguous. CDR3 length: 13 residues. Germline V gives CDR1 SGDLS, CDR2 YYNGEE. With 0 bases removed from V and 0 bases from J, the gap between germline ends came to 3 bases.

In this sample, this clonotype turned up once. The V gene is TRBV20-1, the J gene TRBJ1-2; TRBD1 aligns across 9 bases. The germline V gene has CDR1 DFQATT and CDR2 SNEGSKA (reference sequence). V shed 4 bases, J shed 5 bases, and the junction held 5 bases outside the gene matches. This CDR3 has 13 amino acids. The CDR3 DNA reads TGCAGTGCTATCTCCGGGACAGGGTATGGCTACACCTTC. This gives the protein CSAISGTGYGYTF.

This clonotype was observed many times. CDR3: CASRGPLISSYEQYF. The CDR3 DNA is TGTGCCTCCCGGGGTCCACTTATAAGCTCCTACGAGCAGTACTTC. The chain links TRBV2 to TRBJ2-7, with a tentative D call TRBD2 (5 bases). This CDR3 contains 15 residues. The V end was cut by 11 bases, the J end by 0 bases, with 20 bases between. CDR1 and CDR2 from the germline V gene are SNHLY and FYNNEI.

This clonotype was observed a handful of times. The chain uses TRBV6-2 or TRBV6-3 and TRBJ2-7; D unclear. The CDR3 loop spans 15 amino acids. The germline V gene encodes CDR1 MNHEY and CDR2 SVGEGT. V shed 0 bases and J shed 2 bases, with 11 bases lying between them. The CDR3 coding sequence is TGTGCCAGCAGTTACTCGAGTCAGAACACCTACGAGCAGTACTTC. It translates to CASSYSSQNTYEQYF.

The CDR3 DNA follows: TGTGCCAGCAGTGCAGGACAAGATACGCAGTATTTT. It yields the protein CASSAGQDTQYF. V is TRBV28 and J is TRBJ2-3; perhaps TRBD1 as D (5 bases). Trimming removed 5 bases at V and 5 bases at J, with 8 bases between. Germline assignment: CDR1 MDHEN and CDR2 SYDVKM. There are 12 residues in the CDR3.

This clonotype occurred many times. CDR3 amino acids: CASETGPTTQYF. The DNA for the CDR3 is TGTGCCAGCGAGACGGGCCCCACGACCCAGTACTTC. The genes are TRBV6-1 and TRBJ2-5; no firm D call. Trimming pared 8 bases from V and 7 bases from J, leaving 14 bases between. The germline V gene encodes CDR1 MNHNS and CDR2 SASEGT. The CDR3 is 12 amino acids.

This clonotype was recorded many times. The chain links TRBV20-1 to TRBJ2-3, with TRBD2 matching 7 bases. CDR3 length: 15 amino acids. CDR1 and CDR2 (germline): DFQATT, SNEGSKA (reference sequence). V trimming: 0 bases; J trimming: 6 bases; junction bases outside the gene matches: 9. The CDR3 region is CSARDPAGPGDTQYF. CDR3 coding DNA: TGCAGTGCTAGAGATCCAGCGGGGCCTGGGGATACGCAGTATTTT.

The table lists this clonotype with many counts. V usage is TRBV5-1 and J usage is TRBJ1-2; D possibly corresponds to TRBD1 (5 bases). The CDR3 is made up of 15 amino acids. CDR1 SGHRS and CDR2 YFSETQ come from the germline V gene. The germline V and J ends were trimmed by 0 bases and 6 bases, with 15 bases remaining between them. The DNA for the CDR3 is TGCGCCAGCAGCTTGGATCGGGGGGAAGAGGATGGCTACACCTTC. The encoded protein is CASSLDRGEEDGYTF. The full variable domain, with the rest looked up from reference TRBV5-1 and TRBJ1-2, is KAGVTQTPRYLIKTRGQQVTLSCSPISGHRSVSWYQQTPGQGLQFLFEYFSETQRNKGNFPGRFSGRQFSNSRSEMNVSTLELGDSALYLCASSLDRGEEDGYTFGSGTRLTVV.

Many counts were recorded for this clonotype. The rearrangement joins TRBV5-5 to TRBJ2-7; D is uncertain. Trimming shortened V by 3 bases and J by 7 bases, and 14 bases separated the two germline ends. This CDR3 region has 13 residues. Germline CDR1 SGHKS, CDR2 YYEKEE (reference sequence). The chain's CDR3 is CASSSPPFPEQYF. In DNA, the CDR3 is TGTGCCAGCAGCTCCCCTCCGTTCCCGGAGCAGTACTTC.

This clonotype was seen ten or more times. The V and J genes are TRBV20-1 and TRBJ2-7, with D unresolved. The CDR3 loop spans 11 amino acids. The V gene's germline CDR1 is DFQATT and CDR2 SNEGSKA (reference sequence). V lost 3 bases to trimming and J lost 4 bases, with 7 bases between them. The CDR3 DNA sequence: TGCAGTGCTAGTAAGAATTACGAGCAGTACTTC. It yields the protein CSASKNYEQYF.

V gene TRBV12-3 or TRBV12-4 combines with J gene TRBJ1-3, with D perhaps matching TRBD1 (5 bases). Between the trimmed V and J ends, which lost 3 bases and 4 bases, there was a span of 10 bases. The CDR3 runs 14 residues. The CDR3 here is CASSFEGRGNTIYF. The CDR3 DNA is TGTGCCAGCAGTTTTGAGGGGAGAGGAAACACCATATATTTT.

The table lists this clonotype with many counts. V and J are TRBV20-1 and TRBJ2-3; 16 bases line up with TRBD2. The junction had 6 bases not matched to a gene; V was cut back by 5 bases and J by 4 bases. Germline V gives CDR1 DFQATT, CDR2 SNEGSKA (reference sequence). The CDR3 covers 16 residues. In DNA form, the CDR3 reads TGCAGTGCTGCTGGGACTAGCGGGGGGGAAGCAGATACGCAGTATTTT. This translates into CSAAGTSGGEADTQYF.

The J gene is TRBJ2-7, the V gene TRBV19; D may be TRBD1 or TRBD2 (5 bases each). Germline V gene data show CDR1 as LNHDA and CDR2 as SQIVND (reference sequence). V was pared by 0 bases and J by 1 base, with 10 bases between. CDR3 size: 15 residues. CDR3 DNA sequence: TGTGCCAGTAGTATAGACCCGGGACGGTCCTACGAGCAGTACTTC. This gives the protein CASSIDPGRSYEQYF.